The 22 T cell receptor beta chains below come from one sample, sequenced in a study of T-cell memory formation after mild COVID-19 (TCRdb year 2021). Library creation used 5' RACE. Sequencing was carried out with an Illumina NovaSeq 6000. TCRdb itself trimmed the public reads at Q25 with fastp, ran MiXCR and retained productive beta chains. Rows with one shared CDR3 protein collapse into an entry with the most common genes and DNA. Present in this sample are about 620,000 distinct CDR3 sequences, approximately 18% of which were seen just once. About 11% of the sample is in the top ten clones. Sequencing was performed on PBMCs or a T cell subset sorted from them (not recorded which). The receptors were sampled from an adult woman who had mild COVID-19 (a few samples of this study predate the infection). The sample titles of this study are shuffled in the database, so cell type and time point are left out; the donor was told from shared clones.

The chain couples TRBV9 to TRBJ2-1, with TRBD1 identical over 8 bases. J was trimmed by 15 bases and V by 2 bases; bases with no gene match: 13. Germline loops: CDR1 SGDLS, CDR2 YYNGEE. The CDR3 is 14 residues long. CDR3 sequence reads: CASSVTGQGDRVFF. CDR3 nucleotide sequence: TGTGCCAGCAGCGTCACAGGACAGGGAGATCGTGTGTTCTTC.

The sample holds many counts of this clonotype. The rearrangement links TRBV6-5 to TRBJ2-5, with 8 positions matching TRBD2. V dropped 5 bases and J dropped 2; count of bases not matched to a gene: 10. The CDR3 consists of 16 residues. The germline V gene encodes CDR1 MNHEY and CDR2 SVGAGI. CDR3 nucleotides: TGTGCCAGCAGTCCCCTCCCCGGGACTAGGCAAGAGACCCAGTACTTC. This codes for CASSPLPGTRQETQYF.

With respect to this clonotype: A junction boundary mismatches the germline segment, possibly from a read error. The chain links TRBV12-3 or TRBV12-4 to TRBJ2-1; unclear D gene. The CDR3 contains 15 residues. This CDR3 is CASSSGYDSYTEQFF. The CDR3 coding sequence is TGTGCCAGCAGTTCTGGTTACGACTCCTACACTGAGCAGTTCTTC.

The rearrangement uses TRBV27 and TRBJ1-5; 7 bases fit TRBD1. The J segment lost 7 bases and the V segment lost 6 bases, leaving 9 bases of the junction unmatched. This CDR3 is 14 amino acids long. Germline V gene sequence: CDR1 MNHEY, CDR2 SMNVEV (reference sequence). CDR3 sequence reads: CASRPPGGIQPQHF. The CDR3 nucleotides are TGTGCCAGCAGACCTCCAGGGGGGATACAGCCCCAGCATTTT.

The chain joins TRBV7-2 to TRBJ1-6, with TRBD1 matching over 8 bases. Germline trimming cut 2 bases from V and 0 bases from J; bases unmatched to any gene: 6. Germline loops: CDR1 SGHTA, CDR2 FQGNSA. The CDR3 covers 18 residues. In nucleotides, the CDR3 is TGTGCCAGCAGCTTAAGAGGACAGGGCTACTCCTATAATTCACCCCTCCACTTT. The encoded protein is CASSLRGQGYSYNSPLHF. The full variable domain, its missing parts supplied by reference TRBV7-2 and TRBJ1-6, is GAGVSQSPSNKVTEKGKDVELRCDPISGHTALYWYRQSLGQGLEFLIYFQGNSAPDKSGLPSDRFSAERTGGSVSTLTIQRTQQEDSAVYLCASSLRGQGYSYNSPLHFGNGTRLTVT.

CDR3 in amino acids: CASSLDRGRDAAGYTF. The CDR3 DNA reads TGCGCCAGCAGCTTGGACAGGGGGCGCGATGCGGCTGGCTACACCTTC. This chain links TRBV5-1 with TRBJ1-2, with 9 bases fitting TRBD1. Germline V gene lookup returns CDR1 SGHRS and CDR2 YFSETQ. V gave up 0 bases and J gave up 7 bases; unmatched junction bases: 10. The CDR3 is 16 residues long.

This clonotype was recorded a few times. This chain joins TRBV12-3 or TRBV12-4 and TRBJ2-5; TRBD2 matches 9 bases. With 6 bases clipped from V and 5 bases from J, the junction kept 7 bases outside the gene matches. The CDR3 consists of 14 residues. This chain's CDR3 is CASSPVAGVETQYF. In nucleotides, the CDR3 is TGTGCCAGCAGCCCCGTAGCGGGAGTTGAGACCCAGTACTTC.

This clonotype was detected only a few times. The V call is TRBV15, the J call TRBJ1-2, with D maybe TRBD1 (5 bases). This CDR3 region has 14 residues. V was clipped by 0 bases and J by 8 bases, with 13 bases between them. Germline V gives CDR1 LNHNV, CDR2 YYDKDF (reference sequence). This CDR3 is CATSRESRQGGYTF. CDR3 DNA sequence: TGTGCCACCAGCAGAGAGTCGCGCCAGGGAGGCTACACCTTC.

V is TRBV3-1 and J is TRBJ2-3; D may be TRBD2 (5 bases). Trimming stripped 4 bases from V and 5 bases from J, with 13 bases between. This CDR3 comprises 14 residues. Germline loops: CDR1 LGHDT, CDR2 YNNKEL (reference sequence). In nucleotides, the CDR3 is TGTGCCAGCAGCCTCACGCCGAGGGAAGATACGCAGTATTTT. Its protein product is CASSLTPREDTQYF.

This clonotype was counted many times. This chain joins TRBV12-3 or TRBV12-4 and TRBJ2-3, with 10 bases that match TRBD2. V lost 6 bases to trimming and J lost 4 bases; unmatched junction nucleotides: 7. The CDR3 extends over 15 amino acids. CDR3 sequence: CASRASGSHPDTQYF. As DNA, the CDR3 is TGTGCCAGCAGAGCTAGCGGGAGTCACCCAGATACGCAGTATTTT.

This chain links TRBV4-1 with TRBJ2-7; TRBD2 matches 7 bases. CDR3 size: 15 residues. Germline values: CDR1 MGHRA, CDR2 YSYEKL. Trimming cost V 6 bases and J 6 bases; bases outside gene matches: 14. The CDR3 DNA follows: TGCGCCAGCAGTCCTCGGATGGGAGGGCCCTTCGAGCAGTACTTC. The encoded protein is CASSPRMGGPFEQYF.

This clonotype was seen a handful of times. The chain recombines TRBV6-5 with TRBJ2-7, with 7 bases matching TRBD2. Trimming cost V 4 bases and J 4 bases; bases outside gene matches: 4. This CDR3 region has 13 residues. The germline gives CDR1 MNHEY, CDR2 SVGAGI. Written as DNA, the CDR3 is TGTGCCAGCAGTTGGGGGGAGGGTTACGAGCAGTACTTC. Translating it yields CASSWGEGYEQYF.

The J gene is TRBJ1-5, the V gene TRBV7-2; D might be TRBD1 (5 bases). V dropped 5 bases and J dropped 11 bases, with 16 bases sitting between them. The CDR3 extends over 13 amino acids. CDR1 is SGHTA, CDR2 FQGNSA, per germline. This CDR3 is CASSMGGAPAQHF. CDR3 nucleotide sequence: TGTGCCAGCAGCATGGGAGGGGCGCCGGCCCAGCATTTT. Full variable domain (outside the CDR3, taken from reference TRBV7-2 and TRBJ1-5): GAGVSQSPSNKVTEKGKDVELRCDPISGHTALYWYRQSLGQGLEFLIYFQGNSAPDKSGLPSDRFSAERTGGSVSTLTIQRTQQEDSAVYLCASSMGGAPAQHFGDGTRLSIL.

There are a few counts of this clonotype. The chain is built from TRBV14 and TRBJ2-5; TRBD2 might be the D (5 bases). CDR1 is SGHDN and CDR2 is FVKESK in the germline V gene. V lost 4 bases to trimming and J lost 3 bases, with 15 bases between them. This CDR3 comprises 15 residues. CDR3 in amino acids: CASSLWQSGEETQYF. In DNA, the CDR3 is TGTGCCAGCAGCCTCTGGCAAAGCGGTGAAGAGACCCAGTACTTC.

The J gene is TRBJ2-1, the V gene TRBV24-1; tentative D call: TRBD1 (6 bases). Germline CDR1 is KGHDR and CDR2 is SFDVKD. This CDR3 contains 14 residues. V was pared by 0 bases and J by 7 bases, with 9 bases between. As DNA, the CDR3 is TGTGCCACCAGTGATTTGTTGGGGGCGAATGAGCAGTTCTTC. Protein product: CATSDLLGANEQFF.

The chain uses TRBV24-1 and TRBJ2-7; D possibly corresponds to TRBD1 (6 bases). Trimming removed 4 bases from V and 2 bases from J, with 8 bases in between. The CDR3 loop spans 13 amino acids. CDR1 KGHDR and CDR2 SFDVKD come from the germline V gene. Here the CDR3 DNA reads TGTGCCACCAGTGACCGACAGGCCTACGAGCAGTACTTC. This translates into CATSDRQAYEQYF.

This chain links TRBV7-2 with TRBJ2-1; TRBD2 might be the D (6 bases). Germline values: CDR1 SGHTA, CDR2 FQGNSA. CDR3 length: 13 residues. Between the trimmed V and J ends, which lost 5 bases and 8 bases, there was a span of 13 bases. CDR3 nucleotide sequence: TGTGCCAGCAGCCGTAGCGGCCAGGATGAGCAGTTCTTC. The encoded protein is CASSRSGQDEQFF.

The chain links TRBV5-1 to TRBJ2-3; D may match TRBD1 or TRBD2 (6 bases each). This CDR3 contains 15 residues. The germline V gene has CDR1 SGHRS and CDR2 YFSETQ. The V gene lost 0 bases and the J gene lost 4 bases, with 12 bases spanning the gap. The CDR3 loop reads CASSLAGGNADTQYF. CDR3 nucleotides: TGCGCCAGCAGCTTGGCCGGGGGCAACGCAGATACGCAGTATTTT.

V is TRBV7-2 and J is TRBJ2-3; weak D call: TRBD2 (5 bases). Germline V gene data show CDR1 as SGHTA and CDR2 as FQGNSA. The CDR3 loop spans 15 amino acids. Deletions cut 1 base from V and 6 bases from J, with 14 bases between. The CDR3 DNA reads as TGTGCCAGCAGCTTAGGTCCGGGAAAGGGTGATACGCAGTATTTT. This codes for CASSLGPGKGDTQYF.

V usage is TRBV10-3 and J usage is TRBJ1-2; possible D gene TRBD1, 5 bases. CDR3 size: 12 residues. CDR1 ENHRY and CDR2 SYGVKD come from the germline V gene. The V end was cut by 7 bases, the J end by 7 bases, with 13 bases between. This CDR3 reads CAITGTSLGYTF. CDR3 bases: TGTGCCATCACGGGGACTTCCCTTGGCTACACCTTC.

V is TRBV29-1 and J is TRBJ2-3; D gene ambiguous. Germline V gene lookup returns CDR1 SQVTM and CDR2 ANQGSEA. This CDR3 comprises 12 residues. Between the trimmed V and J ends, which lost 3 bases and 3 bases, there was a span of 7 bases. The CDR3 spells CSVDMGTDTQYF. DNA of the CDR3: TGCAGCGTTGACATGGGTACAGATACGCAGTATTTT.

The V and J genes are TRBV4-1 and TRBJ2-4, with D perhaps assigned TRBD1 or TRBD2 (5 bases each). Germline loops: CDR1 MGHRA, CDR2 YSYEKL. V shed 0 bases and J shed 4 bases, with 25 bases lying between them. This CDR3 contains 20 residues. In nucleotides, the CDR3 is TGCGCCAGCAGCCAAGAGCTCGGTGGGCAGGGAGAGTTGGCGAAAAACATTCAGTACTTC. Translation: CASSQELGGQGELAKNIQYF.